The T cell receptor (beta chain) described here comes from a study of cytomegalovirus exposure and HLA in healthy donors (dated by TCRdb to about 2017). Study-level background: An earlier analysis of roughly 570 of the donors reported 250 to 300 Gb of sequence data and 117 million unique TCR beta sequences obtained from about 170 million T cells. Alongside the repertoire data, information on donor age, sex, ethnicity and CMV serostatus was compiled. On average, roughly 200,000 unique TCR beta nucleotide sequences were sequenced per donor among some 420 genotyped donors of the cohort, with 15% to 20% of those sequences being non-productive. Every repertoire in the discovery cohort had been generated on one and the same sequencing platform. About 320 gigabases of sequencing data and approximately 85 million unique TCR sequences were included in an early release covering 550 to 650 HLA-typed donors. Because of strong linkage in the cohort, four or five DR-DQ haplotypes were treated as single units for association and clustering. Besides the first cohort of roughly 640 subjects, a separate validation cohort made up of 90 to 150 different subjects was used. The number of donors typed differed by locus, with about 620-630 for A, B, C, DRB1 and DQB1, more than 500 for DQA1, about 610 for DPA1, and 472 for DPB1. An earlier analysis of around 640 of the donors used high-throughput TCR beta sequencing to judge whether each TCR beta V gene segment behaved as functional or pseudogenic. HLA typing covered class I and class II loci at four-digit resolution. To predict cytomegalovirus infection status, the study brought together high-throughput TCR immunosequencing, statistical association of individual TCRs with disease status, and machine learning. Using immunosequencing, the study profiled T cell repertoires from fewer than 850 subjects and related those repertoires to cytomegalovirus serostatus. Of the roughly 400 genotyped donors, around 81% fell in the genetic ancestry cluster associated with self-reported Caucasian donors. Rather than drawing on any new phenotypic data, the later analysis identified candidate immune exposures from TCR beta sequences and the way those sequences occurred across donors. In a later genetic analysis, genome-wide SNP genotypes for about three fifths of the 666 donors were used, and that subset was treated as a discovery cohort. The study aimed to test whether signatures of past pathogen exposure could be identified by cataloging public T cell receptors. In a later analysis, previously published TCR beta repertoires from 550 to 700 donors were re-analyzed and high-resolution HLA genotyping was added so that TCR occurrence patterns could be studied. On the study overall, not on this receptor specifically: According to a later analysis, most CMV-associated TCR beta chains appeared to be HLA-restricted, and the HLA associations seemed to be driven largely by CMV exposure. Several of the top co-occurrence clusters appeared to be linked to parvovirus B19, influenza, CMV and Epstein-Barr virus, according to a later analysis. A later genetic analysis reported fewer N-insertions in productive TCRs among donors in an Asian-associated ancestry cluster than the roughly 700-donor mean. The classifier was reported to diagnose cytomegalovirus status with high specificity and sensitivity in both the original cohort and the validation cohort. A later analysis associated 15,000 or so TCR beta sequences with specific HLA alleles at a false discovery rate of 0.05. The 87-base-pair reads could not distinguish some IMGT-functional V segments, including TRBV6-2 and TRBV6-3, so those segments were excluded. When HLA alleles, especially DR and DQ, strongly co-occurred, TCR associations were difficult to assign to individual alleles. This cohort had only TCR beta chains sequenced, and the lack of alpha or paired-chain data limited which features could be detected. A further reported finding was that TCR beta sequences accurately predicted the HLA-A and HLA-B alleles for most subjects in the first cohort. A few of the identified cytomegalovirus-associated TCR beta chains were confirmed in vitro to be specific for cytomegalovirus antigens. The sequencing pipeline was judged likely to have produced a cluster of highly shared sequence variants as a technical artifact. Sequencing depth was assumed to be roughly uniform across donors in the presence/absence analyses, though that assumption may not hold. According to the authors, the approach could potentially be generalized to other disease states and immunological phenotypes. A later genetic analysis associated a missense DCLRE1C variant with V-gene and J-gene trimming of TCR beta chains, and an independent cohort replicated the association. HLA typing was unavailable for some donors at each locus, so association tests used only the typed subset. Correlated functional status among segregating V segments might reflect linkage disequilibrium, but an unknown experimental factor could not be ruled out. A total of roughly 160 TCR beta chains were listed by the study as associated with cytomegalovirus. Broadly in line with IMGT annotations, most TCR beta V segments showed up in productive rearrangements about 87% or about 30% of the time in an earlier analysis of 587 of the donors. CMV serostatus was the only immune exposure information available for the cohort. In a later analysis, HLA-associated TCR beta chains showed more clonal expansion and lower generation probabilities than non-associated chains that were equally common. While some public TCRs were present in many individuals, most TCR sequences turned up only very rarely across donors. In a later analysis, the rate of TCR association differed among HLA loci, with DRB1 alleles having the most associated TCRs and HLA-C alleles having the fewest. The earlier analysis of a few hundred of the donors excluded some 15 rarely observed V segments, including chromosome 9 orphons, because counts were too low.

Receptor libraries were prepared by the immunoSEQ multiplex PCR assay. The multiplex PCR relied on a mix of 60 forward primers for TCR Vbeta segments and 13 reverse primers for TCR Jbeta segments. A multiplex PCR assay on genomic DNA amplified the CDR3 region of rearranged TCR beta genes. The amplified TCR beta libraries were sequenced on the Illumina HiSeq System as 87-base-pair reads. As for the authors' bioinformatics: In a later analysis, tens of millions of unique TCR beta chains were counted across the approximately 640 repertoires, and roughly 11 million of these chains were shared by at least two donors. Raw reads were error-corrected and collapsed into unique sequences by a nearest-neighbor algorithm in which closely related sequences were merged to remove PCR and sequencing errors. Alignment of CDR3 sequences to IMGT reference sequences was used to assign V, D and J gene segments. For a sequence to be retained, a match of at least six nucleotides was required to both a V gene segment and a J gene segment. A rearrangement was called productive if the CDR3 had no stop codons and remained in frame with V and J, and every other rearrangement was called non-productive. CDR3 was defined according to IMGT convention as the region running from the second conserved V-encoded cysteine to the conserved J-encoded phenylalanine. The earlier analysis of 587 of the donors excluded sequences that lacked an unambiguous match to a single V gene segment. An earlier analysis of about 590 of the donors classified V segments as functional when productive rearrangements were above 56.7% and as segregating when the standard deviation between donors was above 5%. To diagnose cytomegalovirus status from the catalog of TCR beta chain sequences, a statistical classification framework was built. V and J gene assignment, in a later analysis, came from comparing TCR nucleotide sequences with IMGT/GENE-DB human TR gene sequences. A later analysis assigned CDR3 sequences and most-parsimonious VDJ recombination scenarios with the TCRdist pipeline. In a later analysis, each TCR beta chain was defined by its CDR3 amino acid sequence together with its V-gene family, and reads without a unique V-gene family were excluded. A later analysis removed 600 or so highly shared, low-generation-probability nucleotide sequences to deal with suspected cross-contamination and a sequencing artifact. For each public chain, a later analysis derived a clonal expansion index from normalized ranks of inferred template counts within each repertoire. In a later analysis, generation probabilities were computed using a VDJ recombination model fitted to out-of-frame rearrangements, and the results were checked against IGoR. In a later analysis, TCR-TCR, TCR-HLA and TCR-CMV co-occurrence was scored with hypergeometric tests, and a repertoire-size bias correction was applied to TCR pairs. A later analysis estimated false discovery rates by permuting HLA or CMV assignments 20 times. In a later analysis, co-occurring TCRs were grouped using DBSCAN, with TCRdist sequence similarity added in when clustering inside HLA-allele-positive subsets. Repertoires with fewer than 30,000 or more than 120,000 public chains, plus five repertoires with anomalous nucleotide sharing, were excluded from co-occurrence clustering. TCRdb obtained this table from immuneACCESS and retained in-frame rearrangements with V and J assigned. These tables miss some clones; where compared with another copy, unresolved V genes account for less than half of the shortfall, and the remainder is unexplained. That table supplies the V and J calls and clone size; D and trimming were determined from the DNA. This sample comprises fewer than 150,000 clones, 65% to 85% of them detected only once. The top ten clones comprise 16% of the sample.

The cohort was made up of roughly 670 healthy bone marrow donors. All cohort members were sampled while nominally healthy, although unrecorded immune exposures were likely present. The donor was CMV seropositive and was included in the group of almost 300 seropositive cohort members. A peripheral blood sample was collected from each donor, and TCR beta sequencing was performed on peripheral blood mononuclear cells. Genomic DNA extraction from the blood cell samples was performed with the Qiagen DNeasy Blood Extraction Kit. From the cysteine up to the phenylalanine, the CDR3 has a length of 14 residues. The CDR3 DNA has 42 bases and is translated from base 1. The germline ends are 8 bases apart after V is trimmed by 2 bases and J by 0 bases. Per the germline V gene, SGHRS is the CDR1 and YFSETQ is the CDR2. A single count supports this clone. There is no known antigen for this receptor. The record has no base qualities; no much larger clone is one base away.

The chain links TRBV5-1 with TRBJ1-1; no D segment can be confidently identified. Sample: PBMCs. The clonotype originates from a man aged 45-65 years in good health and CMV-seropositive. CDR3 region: CASSFLSMNTEAFF. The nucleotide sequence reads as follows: TGCGCCAGCAGCTTTCTTTCTATGAACACTGAAGCTTTCTTT.